This is a list of T cell receptor beta chains from one sample in a study of OX40 agonist ivuxolimab in advanced cancers. TCRdb's table, derived via immunoSEQ multiplex PCR, lists solely in-frame clones and lacks some. The sample lists about 38,000 clones, around 86% seen once, with less than 35% in the top ten. The sequenced sample was CD4+ or CD8+ T cells sorted from blood, obtained in a trial of the OX40 agonist ivuxolimab. These receptors were obtained from an adult with an advanced solid tumor such as melanoma, head and neck, liver or kidney cancer. Each CDR3 is given without its conserved first and last residue. Fields, in order: V gene, CDR3 protein.

>TRBV19
ASTPLGHRDTEQF
>TRBV5-1
ASSFSLAGVWSQETQY
>TRBV6-1
ASSESGTWTDLSAEAF
>TRBV2
ASSPGTGPTEAF
>TRBV27
ASNSDGAGEKLF
>TRBV5-1
ASSSGTVKNTEAF
>TRBV30
AWSLQGNQPQH
>TRBV2
ASSGEGQGGGYT
>TRBV14
ASSQGARETQY
>TRBV28
ASSSDGKSNQPQH
>TRBV10-1
ASSLFGDTQY
>TRBV28
AAGGGNQPQH
>TRBV5-1
ASSLTGTAKYQETQY
>TRBV4-1
ASSQAPTGVNSPLH
>TRBV5-6
ASSFGDRAYNEQF
>TRBV7-3
ASSLMGITSTDTQY
>TRBV27
ASRQKGGGGRYNEQF
>TRBV11-2
ASRRTGRETQY
>TRBV7-9
ASSLGLAGYEQY
>TRBV19
ASTTFREGSMNTEAF
>TRBV5-1
ASSWDGDTEAF
>TRBV28
ASQPSAASLYEQY
>TRBV28
ASSPGSRGYT
>TRBV7-3
ASSLARTDTQY
>TRBV19
ASRLTLNQPQH
>TRBV7-2
ASSLRLAGRETQY
>TRBV23-1
ASSQSAQEHEQF
>TRBV27
ASSLSGTGLVYEQY
>TRBV5-6
ASSLDRNEQF
>TRBV12-5
ASGPGQTPYTDTQY
>TRBV9
ASSVDRLATNEKLF
>TRBV28
ASSLGMSEAF
>TRBV6-1
ASSRRTGQINEQY
>TRBV10-3
AISEYSENYGYT
>TRBV11-2
ASSLTGGSGELF